The 32 T cell receptor beta chains in this list originate from one sample, sequenced in a study of regulatory T cells in long-lasting Graves disease. Described time point: persistent/refractory GD, antithyroid drugs over 5 years with positive TRAb. Preparation of the TCR library used RNA extracted from PBMCs. Sequencing libraries for TCR beta were prepared with iRepertoire HTBI primers and Arm-PCR of CDR3 regions. TCRdb re-called the multiplex PCR reads with MiXCR, one entry per CDR3 protein. The table has hundreds of thousands of distinct CDR3 sequences, approximately 21% seen once. Sequenced material: peripheral blood mononuclear cells (PBMCs), taken when the disease was refractory, from a patient treated with antithyroid drugs. These receptors came from a female donor with Graves disease.

The chain combines TRBV6-1 with TRBJ1-5; no reliable D call. The CDR3 is 15 residues long. The germline V gene encodes CDR1 MNHNS and CDR2 SASEGT. Trimming cost V 0 bases and J 6 bases, with 12 bases left between them. The CDR3 DNA follows: TGTGCCAGCAGTGAAGCAAGGAGGGCCTTTCAGCCCCAGCATTTT. It encodes CASSEARRAFQPQHF.

This clonotype showed up many times. The V call is TRBV28, the J call TRBJ1-6; maybe TRBD1 (5 bases). Trimming cost V 7 bases and J 7 bases, with 17 bases left between them. CDR3 length equals 15 residues. Germline V gene data show CDR1 as MDHEN and CDR2 as SYDVKM. The CDR3 spells CASTSGQGGNSPLHF. CDR3 nucleotides: TGTGCCAGCACCTCAGGCCAGGGAGGCAATTCACCCCTCCACTTT.

The chain employs TRBV5-6 and TRBJ1-6; 9 bases align to TRBD1. After removal of 7 bases from V and 13 bases from J, the junction contained 9 bases not matched to a gene. Germline CDR1 SGHDT, CDR2 YYEEEE. The CDR3 runs to 13 residues. DNA for the CDR3: TGTGCCAGCTTTACAGGGGGCCGGGGGCCCCTCCACTTT. Translating gives CASFTGGRGPLHF. Complete variable domain (other parts from reference TRBV5-6 and TRBJ1-6): DAGVTQSPTHLIKTRGQQVTLRCSPKSGHDTVSWYQQALGQGPQFIFQYYEEEERQRGNFPDRFSGHQFPNYSSELNVNALLLGDSALYLCASFTGGRGPLHFGNGTRLTVT.

The rearrangement links TRBV27 to TRBJ2-2; 8 bases align to TRBD1. Germline assignment: CDR1 MNHEY and CDR2 SMNVEV (reference sequence). CDR3 length: 16 residues. Losses at the gene ends were 5 bases for V and 5 bases for J; bases not matched to a gene: 10. This CDR3 reads CASSHWTGTITGELFF. The CDR3 DNA reads as TGTGCCAGCAGTCACTGGACAGGGACAATAACCGGGGAGCTGTTTTTT.

This clonotype has ten or more counts. The CDR3 reads CSARDREGPGSPLHF. As DNA, the CDR3 is TGCAGTGCTAGAGATAGAGAGGGGCCGGGGTCACCCCTCCACTTT. This rearrangement joins TRBV20-1 to TRBJ1-6, with D perhaps matching TRBD1 (5 bases). V was shortened by 0 bases and J by 10 bases, with 16 bases between the two germline ends. The V gene's germline CDR1 is DFQATT and CDR2 SNEGSKA (reference sequence). The CDR3 has 15 amino acids.

This clonotype was detected many times. This CDR3 reads CASTTRWTGSNSPLHF. The CDR3 coding sequence is TGTGCCAGCACCACAAGATGGACAGGGAGTAATTCACCCCTCCACTTT. The rearrangement joins TRBV12-3 or TRBV12-4 to TRBJ1-6; 8 bases match TRBD1. This CDR3 has 16 amino acids. Trimming at V came to 7 bases and at J to 6 bases, leaving 11 bases not matched to a gene.

This clonotype appeared many times. The J gene is TRBJ2-7, the V gene TRBV6-5; 13 positions match TRBD2. Germline-derived CDR1 and CDR2 are MNHEY and SVGAGI. V was pared by 2 bases and J by 6 bases, with 4 bases of the junction left unmatched. The CDR3 is 15 residues long. The CDR3 spells CASSYGLAGVSEQYF. For the CDR3, the DNA is TGTGCCAGCAGTTACGGACTAGCGGGAGTCTCCGAGCAGTACTTC.

This clonotype was recorded many times. The V gene is TRBV6-2 or TRBV6-3, the J gene TRBJ1-5; D is perhaps TRBD1 (5 bases). This CDR3 comprises 14 residues. The germline CDR1 and CDR2 sequences are MNHEY and SVGEGT. V was trimmed by 1 base and J by 6 bases, leaving 10 bases between them. CDR3 in DNA: TGTGCCAGCAGTTACTTGGGACCGTTTCAGCCCCAGCATTTT. This translates into CASSYLGPFQPQHF.

This clonotype appeared a few times. The V gene is TRBV3-1, the J gene TRBJ2-7; no clear D gene. V lost 3 bases and J lost 1, with 4 bases in between. The CDR3 loop spans 12 amino acids. Germline V gene lookup returns CDR1 LGHDT and CDR2 YNNKEL (reference sequence). In DNA form, the CDR3 reads TGTGCCAGCAGCCATGTTTCCTACGAGCAGTACTTC. It is translated as CASSHVSYEQYF.

Ten or more counts support this clonotype. V is TRBV19 and J is TRBJ1-5; D perhaps matches TRBD1 (6 bases). Trimming took 10 bases from V and 2 from J, leaving 15 bases between them. The CDR3 length is 14 residues. Germline CDR1 and CDR2: LNHDA and SQIVND (reference sequence). As DNA, the CDR3 is TGTGCCACCGAGGAGGGGGTACGCAATCAGCCCCAGCATTTT. It is translated as CATEEGVRNQPQHF. The complete variable domain, with remaining parts taken from reference TRBV19 and TRBJ1-5, reads DGGITQSPKYLFRKEGQNVTLSCEQNLNHDAMYWYRQDPGQGLRLIYYSQIVNDFQKGDIAEGYSVSREKKESFPLTVTSAQKNPTAFYLCATEEGVRNQPQHFGDGTRLSIL.

The chain couples TRBV12-3 or TRBV12-4 to TRBJ2-1; TRBD1 is a possible D gene (5 bases). Deletions cut 3 bases from V and 8 bases from J, with 14 bases between. This CDR3 has 14 residues. This chain's CDR3 is CASSFRDTGYEQFF. For the CDR3, the DNA is TGTGCCAGCAGTTTCCGCGACACAGGTTATGAGCAGTTCTTC.

This rearrangement joins TRBV4-3 to TRBJ2-7, with unresolved D. Trimming left V 1 base short and J 0 bases short, with 7 bases between. This CDR3 comprises 14 residues. CDR1 is LGHNA and CDR2 is YSLEER in the germline V gene. The CDR3, as DNA: TGCGCCAGCAGCCAAGCGCTAGACTCCTACGAGCAGTACTTC. Encoded protein: CASSQALDSYEQYF.

This clonotype was seen more than once but under ten times. The rearrangement links TRBV6-2 or TRBV6-3 to TRBJ1-1; TRBD1 agrees at 8 bases. The CDR3 spans 14 residues. Losses at the gene ends were 4 bases for V and 7 bases for J; bases not matched to a gene: 8. Germline loops: CDR1 MNHEY, CDR2 SVGEGT. In DNA form, the CDR3 reads TGTGCCAGCAGTTCTTTCCCCGGGACAGGTGAAGCTTTCTTT. It specifies CASSSFPGTGEAFF.

The chain couples TRBV5-1 to TRBJ2-7; a weak D match, TRBD2 (6 bases). The CDR3 is 15 amino acids. The germline V and J ends were trimmed by 5 bases and 1 base, with 16 bases remaining between them. CDR1 SGHRS and CDR2 YFSETQ come from the germline V gene. The CDR3 here is CASRPPRDESYEQYF. The CDR3 DNA reads TGCGCCAGCAGGCCCCCGCGGGACGAATCCTACGAGCAGTACTTC.

This clonotype appeared a few times. This sequence joins TRBV7-9 and TRBJ2-7, with a tentative D call TRBD2 (7 bases). CDR1 SEHNR and CDR2 FQNEAQ come from the germline V gene (reference sequence). V was clipped by 5 bases and J by 2 bases, with 22 bases between them. This CDR3 is 17 amino acids long. The CDR3 region is CASSHTLGGASTYEQYF. The CDR3 DNA reads TGTGCCAGCAGCCATACCTTGGGGGGGGCCTCAACCTACGAGCAGTACTTC.

A few counts support this clonotype. The gene calls are TRBV5-1 and TRBJ1-1, with TRBD1 matching over 9 bases. The CDR3 covers 16 residues. The V gene end was trimmed by 0 bases and the J gene end by 5 bases; junction bases not matched to a gene: 8. Looked up from germline, CDR1 is SGHRS and CDR2 is YFSETQ. CDR3 loop: CASSLAADRGDTEAFF. The DNA for the CDR3 is TGCGCCAGCAGCTTGGCTGCAGACAGGGGGGATACTGAAGCTTTCTTT. Full variable domain (remainder filled in from reference TRBV5-1 and TRBJ1-1): KAGVTQTPRYLIKTRGQQVTLSCSPISGHRSVSWYQQTPGQGLQFLFEYFSETQRNKGNFPGRFSGRQFSNSRSEMNVSTLELGDSALYLCASSLAADRGDTEAFFGQGTRLTVV.

Worth noting for this clonotype: Since a much larger clone is just one base distant, this may be a read error. The rearrangement uses TRBV6-2 or TRBV6-3 and TRBJ1-1, with 11 bases identical to TRBD1. Trimming at V came to 0 bases and at J to 1 base, leaving 13 bases not matched to a gene. The germline V gene encodes CDR1 MNHEY and CDR2 SVGEGT. The CDR3 loop spans 20 amino acids. CDR3 region: CASSYSRSSRGTGGNTEAFF. In DNA, the CDR3 is TGTGCCAGCAGTTACTCGAGGAGTAGTCGGGGGACAGGGGGGAACACTGAAGCTTTCTTT.

This clonotype was seen more than once but under ten times. This chain uses TRBV7-9 with TRBJ1-2, with TRBD1 identical over 11 bases. The V gene's germline CDR1 is SEHNR and CDR2 FQNEAQ (reference sequence). The CDR3 consists of 14 residues. V lost 5 bases and J lost 13; bases outside the gene matches: 12. Here the CDR3 reads CASSQNPGQGEITF. CDR3 in DNA: TGTGCCAGCAGCCAAAACCCGGGACAGGGGGAGATCACCTTC.

This clonotype came up many times. The J gene is TRBJ1-4, the V gene TRBV30; a weak D match, TRBD1 (6 bases). CDR1 is GTSNPN, CDR2 SVGIG, per germline (reference sequence). Trimming pared 2 bases from V and 6 bases from J, leaving 16 bases between. The CDR3 is made up of 15 amino acids. The CDR3 DNA is TGTGCCTGGAGTTTCGGAAACCAGGGGTATGAAAAACTGTTTTTT. It translates to CAWSFGNQGYEKLFF. Looking up the rest from reference TRBV30 and TRBJ1-4 gives the full variable domain: SQTIHQWPATLVQPVGSPLSLECTVEGTSNPNLYWYRQAAGRGLQLLFYSVGIGQISSEVPQNLSASRPQDRQFILSSKKLLLSDSGFYLCAWSFGNQGYEKLFFGSGTQLSVL.

The table lists this clonotype with a few counts. The CDR3 bases are TGCAGCGCAGGAGGACAGGGCGAATCACCCCTCCACTTT. Its translation: CSAGGQGESPLHF. The chain links TRBV29-1 to TRBJ1-6, with TRBD1 matching over 8 bases. Germline loops: CDR1 SQVTM, CDR2 ANQGSEA. The length of the CDR3 is 13 residues. Losses at the gene ends were 7 bases for V and 10 bases for J; bases not matched to a gene: 9.

This clonotype was seen repeatedly, ten times or more. J is TRBJ2-7 and V is TRBV28; 8 bases match TRBD1. Looked up from germline, CDR1 is MDHEN and CDR2 is SYDVKM. CDR3 size: 13 residues. Germline trimming cut 6 bases from V and 6 bases from J; bases unmatched to any gene: 7. CDR3 in amino acids: CASRSQGGGEQYF. The CDR3 bases are TGTGCCAGCAGGTCACAGGGGGGTGGCGAGCAGTACTTC.

This clonotype turned up a few times. The rearrangement uses TRBV19 and TRBJ1-1; D is ambiguous. The CDR3 spans 15 residues. Germline V gene sequence: CDR1 LNHDA, CDR2 SQIVND (reference sequence). V was cut by 0 bases and J by 1 base, with 9 bases left in between. In DNA form, the CDR3 reads TGTGCCAGTAGTATAGACTGGAGAGAGAACACTGAAGCTTTCTTT. It codes for CASSIDWRENTEAFF.

This chain joins TRBV19 and TRBJ1-5; D is possibly TRBD1 (6 bases). Germline V lookup: CDR1 LNHDA, CDR2 SQIVND (reference sequence). The CDR3 totals 14 residues. V was pared by 3 bases and J by 4 bases, with 10 bases between. CDR3 loop: CASSIQGRNQPQHF. The CDR3, as DNA: TGTGCCAGTAGTATCCAGGGGAGAAATCAGCCCCAGCATTTT. Based on the CDR3 plus reference TRBV19 and TRBJ1-5, the full variable domain is DGGITQSPKYLFRKEGQNVTLSCEQNLNHDAMYWYRQDPGQGLRLIYYSQIVNDFQKGDIAEGYSVSREKKESFPLTVTSAQKNPTAFYLCASSIQGRNQPQHFGDGTRLSIL.

In this sample, this clonotype turned up a few times. This chain connects TRBV28 to TRBJ2-7; D is undetermined. The V end was cut by 6 bases, the J end by 6 bases, with 15 bases between. In germline, CDR1 is MDHEN, CDR2 SYDVKM. This CDR3 is built from 13 residues. The CDR3 sequence: CASSQEAVGEQYF. In DNA, the CDR3 is TGTGCCAGCAGCCAAGAGGCGGTAGGCGAGCAGTACTTC. Full variable domain (outside the CDR3, taken from reference TRBV28 and TRBJ2-7): DVKVTQSSRYLVKRTGEKVFLECVQDMDHENMFWYRQDPGLGLRLIYFSYDVKMKEKGDIPEGYSVSREKKERFSLILESASTNQTSMYLCASSQEAVGEQYFGPGTRLTVT.

This clonotype was seen at least ten times. This chain links TRBV29-1 with TRBJ1-2; D is unresolved. The CDR3 is 13 residues long. In germline, CDR1 is SQVTM, CDR2 ANQGSEA. The V and J ends lost 6 bases and 2 bases respectively, with 13 bases between them. The CDR3 spells CSVPGLKNYGYTF. The CDR3 DNA reads TGCAGCGTCCCCGGACTCAAGAACTATGGCTACACCTTC. Using reference TRBV29-1 and TRBJ1-2 for the parts outside the CDR3, the full variable domain is SAVISQKPSRDICQRGTSLTIQCQVDSQVTMMFWYRQQPGQSLTLIATANQGSEATYESGFVIDKFPISRPNLTFSTLTVSNMSPEDSSIYLCSVPGLKNYGYTFGSGTRLTVV.

This chain uses TRBV20-1 with TRBJ2-6; D gene ambiguous. V was trimmed by 3 bases and J by 0 bases, leaving 3 bases between them. Germline lookup yields CDR1 DFQATT and CDR2 SNEGSKA (reference sequence). There are 13 residues in the CDR3. The CDR3 DNA reads TGCAGTGCTAGGCACTCTGGGGCCAACGTCCTGACTTTC. It is translated as CSARHSGANVLTF.

This clonotype was counted only a few times. CDR3 residues: CSAREGYDEKLFF. The CDR3 coding sequence is TGCAGTGCTAGAGAAGGGTATGATGAAAAACTGTTTTTT. The gene calls are TRBV20-1 and TRBJ1-4, with D unresolved. Per germline, CDR1 DFQATT and CDR2 SNEGSKA (reference sequence). Trimming removed 0 bases at V and 6 bases at J, with 8 bases between. The CDR3 has 13 residues.

This chain uses TRBV11-2 with TRBJ2-3; 7 nucleotides match TRBD1. The CDR3 is 18 residues long. V was pared by 5 bases and J by 2 bases, with 16 bases of the junction left unmatched. Germline CDR1 reads SGHAT; CDR2 reads FQNNGV. The CDR3 DNA is TGTGCCAGCAGCATCGGAACAGGGAAGGGGGCACCCACAGATACGCAGTATTTT. It is translated as CASSIGTGKGAPTDTQYF.

Notes on this clonotype: A much larger clone is a single base away; this may be a read error. The V call is TRBV2, the J call TRBJ2-7, with 8 bases identical to TRBD1. Trimming cost V 2 bases and J 6 bases; bases outside gene matches: 9. Looked up from germline, CDR1 is SNHLY and CDR2 is FYNNEI. The CDR3 consists of 15 residues. The CDR3 region is CASSEPDRANCEQYF. The CDR3 DNA sequence: TGTGCCAGCAGTGAACCGGACAGGGCCAACTGCGAGCAGTACTTC.

This clonotype appeared many times. The chain carries TRBV6-1 and TRBJ2-5, with D possibly TRBD1 on 6 matching bases. Germline values: CDR1 MNHNS, CDR2 SASEGT. The V and J ends lost 6 bases and 2 bases respectively, with 16 bases between them. This CDR3 has 15 amino acids. This CDR3 reads CASRGRDTLQETQYF. The CDR3 bases are TGTGCCAGCAGGGGACGGGACACACTACAAGAGACCCAGTACTTC.

As concerns this clonotype: Just one base apart from a much larger clone, this may be a read error. The chain recombines TRBV9 with TRBJ1-2, with 7 bases matching TRBD1. The germline V gene has CDR1 SGDLS and CDR2 YYNGEE. V was pared by 2 bases and J by 4 bases, with 8 bases of the junction left unmatched. The length of the CDR3 is 15 residues. The CDR3 nucleotides read TGTGCCAGCAGCGTGGGACAGAGGGCTGTCTATGGCTACACCTTC. Translated, it gives CASSVGQRAVYGYTF. The full variable domain, in which reference TRBV9 and TRBJ1-2 provide the parts outside the CDR3, is DSGVTQTPKHLITATGQRVTLRCSPRSGDLSVYWYQQSLDQGLQFLIQYYNGEERAKGNILERFSAQQFPDLHSELNLSSLELGDSALYFCASSVGQRAVYGYTFGSGTRLTVV.

This clonotype was seen many times. The chain carries TRBV12-3 or TRBV12-4 and TRBJ2-5; 8 bases line up with TRBD1. CDR3 length equals 15 residues. The J segment lost 4 bases and the V segment lost 7 bases, leaving 11 bases of the junction unmatched. The CDR3 DNA is TGTGCCAGCACCCCACGGCAGGGGGCAGGAGAGACCCAGTACTTC. Residues: CASTPRQGAGETQYF.